One and the same sample provided the 30 T cell receptor beta chains below, sequenced in a study of CD8 T cells in Susac syndrome. The authors reverse transcribed roughly 0.5 to 1 ug RNA with random hexamers. MiXCR was run by TCRdb on the immunoSEQ multiplex PCR reads, yielding one entry per CDR3 protein. The table lists some 120,000 distinct CDR3 sequences, over 85% of them singletons. The source material was CD4+ T cells from PBMCs. These receptors all come from a human donor in good health.

The genes are TRBV4-1 and TRBJ2-5, with 13 bases that match TRBD2. Germline V lookup: CDR1 MGHRA, CDR2 YSYEKL. The trim removed 4 bases at V and 2 bases at J, leaving 1 base unmatched. This CDR3 is 15 amino acids long. CDR3 coding DNA: TGCGCCAGCAGCCTGGGACTAGCGGGACAAGAGACCCAGTACTTC. As protein: CASSLGLAGQETQYF.

The J gene is TRBJ1-1, the V gene TRBV2; D perhaps matches TRBD1 (6 bases). CDR1 is SNHLY, CDR2 FYNNEI, per germline. V was pared by 4 bases and J by 4 bases, with 10 bases between. There are 13 residues in the CDR3. CDR3 region: CASSVRGGTEAFF. CDR3 in DNA: TGTGCCAGCAGTGTTCGAGGGGGCACTGAAGCTTTCTTT.

This sequence joins TRBV7-2 and TRBJ2-4; TRBD1 might be the D (6 bases). This CDR3 has 15 amino acids. Trimming shortened V by 4 bases and J by 1 base, and 11 bases separated the two germline ends. Germline V gene data show CDR1 as SGHTA and CDR2 as FQGNSA. CDR3 bases: TGTGCCAGCAGCTCGTCTAGGGGGGCCAAAAACATTCAGTACTTC. Its translation: CASSSSRGAKNIQYF.

In this sample, this clonotype turned up a few times. This rearrangement joins TRBV29-1 to TRBJ1-1, with 7 bases matching TRBD1. Germline V gives CDR1 SQVTM, CDR2 ANQGSEA. V was pared by 8 bases and J by 0 bases, with 6 bases of the junction left unmatched. The CDR3 has 13 amino acids. This chain's CDR3 is CSHRGQMNTEAFF. The DNA for the CDR3 is TGCAGCCACAGGGGCCAGATGAACACTGAAGCTTTCTTT.

The chain employs TRBV2 and TRBJ2-5; TRBD1 matches 7 bases. The J segment lost 2 bases and the V segment lost 7 bases, leaving 7 bases of the junction unmatched. The CDR3 totals 14 residues. Germline V CDR1 and CDR2: SNHLY, FYNNEI. CDR3 nucleotide sequence: TGTGCCAGCATGAGGGACAGACAACAAGAGACCCAGTACTTC. It is translated as CASMRDRQQETQYF.

The J gene is TRBJ1-1, the V gene TRBV7-9; D is undetermined. The germline V and J ends were trimmed by 1 base and 4 bases, with 10 bases remaining between them. Germline V gives CDR1 SEHNR, CDR2 FQNEAQ (reference sequence). The CDR3 loop spans 14 amino acids. CDR3 loop: CASSLVPGLTEAFF. The CDR3 nucleotides are TGTGCCAGCAGCTTAGTTCCTGGCCTCACTGAAGCTTTCTTT.

This CDR3 reads CASSSGKGQGNLEQFF. CDR3 nucleotides: TGTGCCAGCAGCTCGGGGAAGGGACAGGGGAACCTTGAGCAGTTCTTC. The chain employs TRBV7-9 and TRBJ2-1; 10 nucleotides agree with TRBD1. The CDR3 contains 16 residues. CDR1 and CDR2 from the germline V gene are SEHNR and FQNEAQ (reference sequence). With V trimmed by 4 bases and J by 9 bases, 12 bases remained unmatched.

The chain recombines TRBV20-1 with TRBJ2-1; D uncertain. The germline V gene encodes CDR1 DFQATT and CDR2 SNEGSKA (reference sequence). The CDR3 is made up of 13 amino acids. Trimming took 0 bases from V and 4 from J, leaving 7 bases between them. CDR3 amino acids: CSARDFGYNEQFF. The DNA of the CDR3 is TGCAGTGCTAGAGATTTTGGGTACAATGAGCAGTTCTTC.

The genes are TRBV7-8 and TRBJ2-7; D is perhaps TRBD1 or TRBD2 (5 bases each). V shed 1 base and J shed 5 bases, with 15 bases lying between them. The CDR3 is 15 amino acids. CDR1 is SGHVS, CDR2 FQNEAQ, per germline. Here the CDR3 reads CASSLGRSREHEQYF. The CDR3 nucleotides are TGTGCCAGCAGCTTAGGGAGATCCAGGGAGCACGAGCAGTACTTC.

The CDR3 bases are TGCGCCAGCAGCTCGACGTCACCTCAGGGTTACGAGCAGTACTTC. It translates to CASSSTSPQGYEQYF. The rearrangement joins TRBV5-1 to TRBJ2-7, with D tentatively TRBD1 (5 bases). Germline loops: CDR1 SGHRS, CDR2 YFSETQ. V was cut by 3 bases and J by 4 bases, with 17 bases left in between. The CDR3 length is 15 residues.

This rearrangement joins TRBV12-3 or TRBV12-4 to TRBJ2-4, with a tentative D call TRBD1 (6 bases). V was shortened by 3 bases and J by 2 bases, with 14 bases between the two germline ends. The CDR3 extends over 16 amino acids. The CDR3 protein is CASSFRGQTPKNIQYF. The CDR3, as DNA: TGTGCCAGCAGTTTCCGGGGACAAACCCCCAAAAACATTCAGTACTTC.

The chain is built from TRBV5-4 and TRBJ2-7; D is possibly TRBD1 (5 bases). Germline CDR1 and CDR2: SGHNT and YYREEE (reference sequence). This CDR3 contains 15 residues. V was cut by 2 bases and J by 6 bases, with 18 bases left in between. The CDR3: CASSLLPGQGIEQYF. The CDR3 DNA is TGTGCCAGCAGCTTACTTCCAGGGCAAGGGATCGAGCAGTACTTC.

This rearrangement joins TRBV7-8 to TRBJ2-5, with D uncertain. This CDR3 has 11 amino acids. CDR1 is SGHVS, CDR2 FQNEAQ, per germline. The germline V and J ends were trimmed by 3 bases and 3 bases, with 2 bases remaining between them. The CDR3 protein is CASSFKETQYF. As DNA, the CDR3 is TGTGCCAGCAGCTTTAAAGAGACCCAGTACTTC.

The V gene is TRBV7-2, the J gene TRBJ2-1; possibly TRBD2 for D (6 bases). Trimming left V 7 bases short and J 4 bases short, with 20 bases between. Germline V gene data show CDR1 as SGHTA and CDR2 as FQGNSA. The CDR3 has 16 residues. The chain's CDR3 is CASTIPRDWPYNEQFF. The CDR3 DNA sequence: TGTGCCAGCACCATTCCCCGGGACTGGCCGTACAATGAGCAGTTCTTC.

The genes are TRBV5-1 and TRBJ2-1; D might be TRBD1 (6 bases). The CDR3 contains 14 residues. The germline V gene has CDR1 SGHRS and CDR2 YFSETQ. The germline V and J ends were trimmed by 4 bases and 4 bases, with 12 bases remaining between them. In DNA form, the CDR3 reads TGCGCCAGCAGCCTCGGACAGAAGTACAATGAGCAGTTCTTC. Translated, it gives CASSLGQKYNEQFF.

The chain has TRBV7-9 and TRBJ1-2; 9 bases match TRBD1. The trim removed 3 bases at V and 6 bases at J, leaving 8 bases unmatched. The CDR3 is 15 residues long. Looked up from germline, CDR1 is SEHNR and CDR2 is FQNEAQ (reference sequence). The CDR3 protein is CASSFLRDREDGYTF. Written as DNA, the CDR3 is TGTGCCAGCAGCTTTTTAAGGGACAGGGAAGATGGCTACACCTTC.

This chain uses TRBV19 with TRBJ2-2; D possibly corresponds to TRBD1 (6 bases). Between the trimmed V and J ends, which lost 5 bases and 1 base, there was a span of 14 bases. The CDR3 has 16 amino acids. Germline CDR1 is LNHDA and CDR2 is SQIVND (reference sequence). The DNA for the CDR3 is TGTGCCAGTAGTCCGACGGGACACCTGAACACCGGGGAGCTGTTTTTT. Its translation is CASSPTGHLNTGELFF.

The chain joins TRBV2 to TRBJ2-4, with TRBD2 matching over 7 bases. Germline CDR1 and CDR2: SNHLY and FYNNEI. The CDR3 sequence is 14 residues long. V lost 8 bases to trimming and J lost 0 bases; unmatched junction nucleotides: 4. CDR3 sequence reads: CASGRGVAKNIQYF. CDR3 DNA: TGTGCCAGCGGGAGGGGAGTAGCCAAAAACATTCAGTACTTC. The full variable domain, with the rest looked up from reference TRBV2 and TRBJ2-4, is EPEVTQTPSHQVTQMGQEVILRCVPISNHLYFYWYRQILGQKVEFLVSFYNNEISEKSEIFDDQFSVERPDGSNFTLKIRSTKLEDSAMYFCASGRGVAKNIQYFGAGTRLSVL.

V is TRBV30 and J is TRBJ1-1; D may be TRBD1 (5 bases). V lost 2 bases to trimming and J lost 7 bases, with 20 bases between them. Germline values: CDR1 GTSNPN, CDR2 SVGIG (reference sequence). CDR3 length: 15 residues. CDR3 nucleotide sequence: TGTGCCTGGAGTCCCCTGGGGGGAGGGTACGGTGAAGCTTTCTTT. Protein product: CAWSPLGGGYGEAFF. The full variable domain, with the rest looked up from reference TRBV30 and TRBJ1-1, is SQTIHQWPATLVQPVGSPLSLECTVEGTSNPNLYWYRQAAGRGLQLLFYSVGIGQISSEVPQNLSASRPQDRQFILSSKKLLLSDSGFYLCAWSPLGGGYGEAFFGQGTRLTVV.

This chain links TRBV15 with TRBJ2-7; 10 nucleotides align to TRBD2. With 0 bases clipped from V and 4 bases from J, the junction kept 3 bases outside the gene matches. This CDR3 is 15 amino acids long. Germline V lookup: CDR1 LNHNV, CDR2 YYDKDF (reference sequence). The CDR3 spells CATSREAGGTYEQYF. Here the CDR3 DNA reads TGTGCCACCAGCAGAGAAGCGGGAGGGACTTACGAGCAGTACTTC.

The chain uses TRBV7-9 and TRBJ2-5; 11 nucleotides match TRBD1. CDR1 and CDR2 (germline): SEHNR, FQNEAQ (reference sequence). The CDR3 is 15 residues long. With V trimmed by 7 bases and J by 5 bases, 9 bases remained unmatched. CDR3: CASTFPGQGVETQYF. The CDR3 bases are TGTGCCAGCACCTTTCCGGGACAGGGGGTGGAGACCCAGTACTTC.

The gene calls are TRBV6-5 and TRBJ1-4; tentatively, D is TRBD1 (6 bases). The CDR3 extends over 14 amino acids. Trimming removed 6 bases at V and 7 bases at J, with 15 bases between. In germline, CDR1 is MNHEY, CDR2 SVGAGI. CDR3 in amino acids: CASSVAGAGEKLFF. The CDR3 region has the DNA TGTGCCAGCAGCGTGGCAGGGGCGGGTGAAAAACTGTTTTTT.

This chain uses TRBV9 with TRBJ2-2, with D possibly matching TRBD2 (5 bases). The CDR3 covers 14 residues. The V end was cut by 6 bases, the J end by 7 bases, with 16 bases between. The V gene's germline CDR1 is SGDLS and CDR2 YYNGEE. The CDR3 bases are TGTGCCAGCAACCCACTAGGATACGTCGGGGAGCTGTTTTTT. The encoded protein is CASNPLGYVGELFF.

V gene TRBV25-1 combines with J gene TRBJ1-2; 9 bases match TRBD1. The CDR3 runs to 14 residues. The J segment lost 4 bases and the V segment lost 3 bases, leaving 3 bases of the junction unmatched. Per the germline V gene, CDR1 is MGHDK and CDR2 is SYGVNS. The CDR3 is CASSDGQGSYGYTF. CDR3 DNA: TGTGCCAGCAGTGATGGACAGGGGAGCTATGGCTACACCTTC.

V usage is TRBV29-1 and J usage is TRBJ2-1; 10 bases map to TRBD2. V lost 2 bases, J lost 8 bases, and 6 bases stayed unmatched. From germline, CDR1 is SQVTM and CDR2 ANQGSEA. The CDR3 runs to 14 residues. The CDR3 loop is CSVEYESGRDEQFF. CDR3 DNA sequence: TGCAGCGTTGAATACGAGAGCGGGAGGGATGAGCAGTTCTTC.

The J gene is TRBJ1-5, the V gene TRBV6-5; no clear D gene. The germline V gene has CDR1 MNHEY and CDR2 SVGAGI. V was clipped by 7 bases and J by 2 bases, with 15 bases between them. The CDR3 has 15 residues. The CDR3: CASTPRYYGNQPQHF. The CDR3, as DNA: TGTGCCAGCACTCCCCGATATTACGGCAATCAGCCCCAGCATTTT.

This chain uses TRBV18 with TRBJ2-7, with 12 bases identical to TRBD2. The CDR3 covers 16 residues. Per germline, CDR1 KGHSH and CDR2 LQKENI. Germline trimming cut 2 bases from V and 0 bases from J; bases unmatched to any gene: 2. The CDR3, as DNA: TGTGCCAGCTCACCAACTAGCGGGAGGTTCTCCTACGAGCAGTACTTC. Residues: CASSPTSGRFSYEQYF.

J is TRBJ2-7 and V is TRBV15, with D possibly being TRBD1 (6 bases). CDR3 length equals 14 residues. Trimming shortened V by 1 base and J by 6 bases, and 13 bases separated the two germline ends. Germline lookup yields CDR1 LNHNV and CDR2 YYDKDF (reference sequence). The CDR3 reads CATSRGSGAPEQYF. CDR3 DNA: TGTGCCACCAGCAGAGGATCAGGGGCCCCCGAGCAGTACTTC.

The chain employs TRBV6-6 and TRBJ2-2; the D gene is possibly TRBD1 (5 bases). The V end was cut by 6 bases, the J end by 4 bases, with 12 bases between. Germline CDR1 MNHNY, CDR2 SVGAGI (reference sequence). This CDR3 spans 14 amino acids. CDR3 coding DNA: TGTGCCAGCAGCAGGGCCGAGAGCACCGGGGAGCTGTTTTTT. Its translation: CASSRAESTGELFF.

The rearrangement uses TRBV12-3 or TRBV12-4 and TRBJ2-1; no clear D gene. V shed 2 bases and J shed 8 bases, with 7 bases lying between them. CDR3 length: 12 residues. CDR3: CASSLTLDEQFF. In nucleotides, the CDR3 is TGTGCCAGCAGTTTAACTTTAGATGAGCAGTTCTTC.